This T cell receptor beta chain was identified in a study of post-analysis software for immune sequencing data. Whole-study results and caveats: Elevated frequency relative to controls characterized several TRBV segments in patients, TRBV5-6, TRBV5-1 and TRBV20-1 among them. The study found significantly lower normalized Chao1 diversity in multiple sclerosis patients than in controls.

Turning to this clonotype: Its antigen remains unidentified.

Trimming removed 0 bases at V and 0 bases at J, with 5 bases between. From germline, CDR1 is SGHRS and CDR2 YFSETQ. CDR3 length equals 14 residues. The authors incorporated unique molecular identifiers into the TCR beta cDNA libraries. It was from roughly 1 to 10 million T cells that about half a million cDNA molecules came. TCRdb redid the calling of the PCR reads with MiXCR, one entry per CDR3 protein. Here the sample spans hundreds of thousands of distinct CDR3 sequences, just under 30% being singletons. The TCR comes from a girl aged 5-17 years with multiple sclerosis. J is TRBJ2-3 and V is TRBV5-1; D gene ambiguous. The sample was blood. CDR3 residues: CASSLDYSTDTQYF. The CDR3 region has the DNA TGCGCCAGCAGCTTGGATTACAGCACAGATACGCAGTATTTT.